Listed here is a single T cell receptor beta chain. Its antigen remains unidentified. Sequence at one end of the junction differs from germline and may be a read error. This entry belongs to a study of shared clonotypes between healthy human individuals. Measured with immunoSEQ multiplex PCR; TCRdb has only the in-frame clones, and not every one. The sample lists some 2.4 million clones, 80% to 95% occurring once. The CDR3 extends over 15 amino acids. Germline lookup yields CDR1 SGHAT and CDR2 FQDESV (reference sequence). General study points: The study's rarefaction showed incomplete sorted-subset sequencing despite large depth.

The receptor was derived from a man aged 18 to 35 in good health. Some clones in this sample may be carry-over from other donors' samples. The chain joins TRBV11-1 to TRBJ2-7; D uncertain. The specimen sequenced was naive CD4+ T cells from PBMCs. Specified subset: CD45RA+ positively selected. The CDR3 DNA reads as TGTGCCAACAGCTTAGATCCCGGATTCTCCTACGAGCAGTACTTC. As protein: CANSLDPGFSYEQYF.